A single sample gave rise to the 18 T cell receptor beta chains below, sequenced in a study of cytomegalovirus exposure and HLA in healthy donors. Both 60 Vbeta primers and 13 Jbeta primers went into the PCR. Libraries were prepared by immunoSEQ multiplex PCR; TCRdb keeps only in-frame clonotypes and omits some of them. The table shows 170,000 or so clones, with roughly four fifths occurring only once. Source material: PBMCs. These receptors were taken from a girl between 5 and 17 years old in good health and CMV-seropositive.

The V call is TRBV10-3, the J call TRBJ1-1; possible D gene TRBD1, 6 bases. Trimming cost V 3 bases and J 7 bases, with 12 bases left between them. There are 13 residues in the CDR3. Germline CDR1 ENHRY, CDR2 SYGVKD. The CDR3 sequence: CAISETQGIEAFF. The CDR3 coding sequence is TGTGCCATCAGTGAAACCCAGGGGATTGAAGCTTTCTTT.

The chain joins TRBV4-1 to TRBJ1-1; 9 bases line up with TRBD1. The V and J ends lost 4 bases and 1 base, in that order; junction bases with no gene match: 13. The V gene's germline CDR1 is MGHRA and CDR2 YSYEKL. This CDR3 is built from 18 residues. The CDR3 DNA reads TGCGCCAGCAGCCCGGTCGGACAGGGGCCCATTACGAACACTGAAGCTTTCTTT. This codes for CASSPVGQGPITNTEAFF.

V gene TRBV30 combines with J gene TRBJ1-2; 8 positions match TRBD1. CDR1 and CDR2 (germline): GTSNPN, SVGIG (reference sequence). The J segment lost 7 bases and the V segment lost 8 bases, leaving 9 bases of the junction unmatched. This CDR3 spans 12 amino acids. In nucleotides, the CDR3 is TGTGCCCGAGACAGGGGAGGGTCTGGCTACACCTTC. Its translation: CARDRGGSGYTF.

This chain connects TRBV13 to TRBJ2-7; D is perhaps TRBD1 (6 bases). Germline assignment: CDR1 PRHDT and CDR2 FYEKMQ (reference sequence). Trimming left V 1 base short and J 3 bases short, with 10 bases between. The CDR3 extends over 14 amino acids. DNA for the CDR3: TGTGCCAGCAGCTTAGTGGGACACGACTACGAGCAGTACTTC. Translation: CASSLVGHDYEQYF. Together with reference TRBV13 and TRBJ2-7, the CDR3 gives the full variable domain: AAGVIQSPRHLIKEKRETATLKCYPIPRHDTVYWYQQGPGQDPQFLISFYEKMQSDKGSIPDRFSAQQFSDYHSELNMSSLELGDSALYFCASSLVGHDYEQYFGPGTRLTVT.

This rearrangement joins TRBV9 to TRBJ2-1, with 8 bases lining up with TRBD1. V was clipped by 0 bases and J by 7 bases; unmatched bases: 6. The CDR3 covers 15 residues. CDR1 is SGDLS, CDR2 YYNGEE, per germline. The CDR3 protein is CASSVAQGAWNEQFF. For the CDR3, the DNA is TGTGCCAGCAGCGTAGCCCAGGGGGCATGGAATGAGCAGTTCTTC.

The gene calls are TRBV2 and TRBJ2-1, with TRBD2 matching 10 bases. Unmatched junction bases numbered 8, after V lost 3 bases and J lost 9 bases. The CDR3 length is 15 residues. Per the germline V gene, CDR1 is SNHLY and CDR2 is FYNNEI. CDR3 sequence: CASSDRAGGVREQFF. The CDR3 DNA reads TGTGCCAGCAGTGATAGAGCGGGGGGGGTTCGTGAGCAGTTCTTC.

The chain has TRBV20-1 and TRBJ1-1; weak D call: TRBD1 (5 bases). Germline V CDR1 and CDR2: DFQATT, SNEGSKA (reference sequence). V was pared by 5 bases and J by 3 bases, with 7 bases between. CDR3 length equals 11 residues. Written as DNA, the CDR3 is TGCAGTGCTGGCAGGGACACTGAAGCTTTCTTT. Its protein product is CSAGRDTEAFF.

The J gene is TRBJ2-7, the V gene TRBV20-1; D ambiguous. The CDR3 is made up of 11 amino acids. In germline, CDR1 is DFQATT, CDR2 SNEGSKA (reference sequence). The germline V and J ends were trimmed by 4 bases and 3 bases, with 7 bases remaining between them. This chain's CDR3 is CSAKHFYEQYF. In nucleotides, the CDR3 is TGCAGTGCTAAACATTTCTACGAGCAGTACTTC.

This sequence joins TRBV30 and TRBJ1-1, with 10 bases matching TRBD1. The V and J ends lost 4 bases and 4 bases, in that order; junction bases with no gene match: 3. The CDR3 runs to 13 residues. Germline assignment: CDR1 GTSNPN and CDR2 SVGIG (reference sequence). The CDR3 here is CAWMGQGSTEAFF. The CDR3, as DNA: TGTGCCTGGATGGGACAGGGGAGCACTGAAGCTTTCTTT. Supplemented by reference TRBV30 and TRBJ1-1, the full variable domain reads SQTIHQWPATLVQPVGSPLSLECTVEGTSNPNLYWYRQAAGRGLQLLFYSVGIGQISSEVPQNLSASRPQDRQFILSSKKLLLSDSGFYLCAWMGQGSTEAFFGQGTRLTVV.

The chain is built from TRBV28 and TRBJ1-2; D is ambiguous. Germline CDR1 MDHEN, CDR2 SYDVKM. Trimming took 6 bases from V and 7 from J, leaving 15 bases between them. The CDR3 contains 13 residues. DNA of the CDR3: TGTGCCAGCAGCAGGCGCGCCGATAGTGGCTACACCTTC. Translation gives CASSRRADSGYTF.

The chain employs TRBV7-9 and TRBJ2-7, with 8 bases fitting TRBD2. Unmatched junction bases numbered 5, after V lost 5 bases and J lost 2 bases. CDR1 and CDR2 (germline): SEHNR, FQNEAQ (reference sequence). This CDR3 is built from 14 residues. The CDR3 here is CASSPQLAAYEQYF. CDR3 sequence (DNA): TGTGCCAGCAGCCCCCAACTAGCGGCCTACGAGCAGTACTTC.

The genes are TRBV11-2 and TRBJ2-7; D not certain. The CDR3 loop spans 12 amino acids. Germline loops: CDR1 SGHAT, CDR2 FQNNGV. Trimming removed 3 bases from V and 4 bases from J, with 7 bases in between. The CDR3 reads CASSLRAYEQYF. Written as DNA, the CDR3 is TGTGCCAGCAGCTTGCGAGCTTACGAGCAGTACTTC. The complete variable domain, with remaining parts taken from reference TRBV11-2 and TRBJ2-7, reads EAGVAQSPRYKIIEKRQSVAFWCNPISGHATLYWYQQILGQGPKLLIQFQNNGVVDDSQLPKDRFSAERLKGVDSTLKIQPAKLEDSAVYLCASSLRAYEQYFGPGTRLTVT.

The chain is built from TRBV11-2 and TRBJ2-7; 9 bases are a match to TRBD1. This CDR3 spans 18 amino acids. The J segment lost 1 base and the V segment lost 4 bases, leaving 14 bases of the junction unmatched. Germline V gives CDR1 SGHAT, CDR2 FQNNGV. CDR3 residues: CASSSPSYRGTGSYEQYF. The CDR3 DNA sequence: TGTGCCAGCAGCTCTCCCTCTTACCGGGGGACAGGGTCCTACGAGCAGTACTTC.

The chain couples TRBV5-1 to TRBJ2-7; 8 nucleotides match TRBD2. The length of the CDR3 is 16 residues. V lost 7 bases to trimming and J lost 7 bases; unmatched junction nucleotides: 19. CDR1 and CDR2 from the germline V gene are SGHRS and YFSETQ. The CDR3 region is CASQLVSGGGLQEQYF. The CDR3 DNA is TGCGCCAGCCAGCTTGTATCGGGGGGGGGCTTGCAGGAGCAGTACTTC.

CDR3 sequence reads: CASSPGDTEAFF. The CDR3 DNA sequence: TGTGCCAGCAGCCCGGGGGACACTGAAGCTTTCTTT. The V call is TRBV7-9, the J call TRBJ1-1; D is perhaps TRBD1 (5 bases). This CDR3 contains 12 residues. Germline CDR1 is SEHNR and CDR2 is FQNEAQ (reference sequence). Deletions cut 5 bases from V and 3 bases from J, with 7 bases between.

The chain uses TRBV5-1 and TRBJ1-1, with D uncertain. Looked up from germline, CDR1 is SGHRS and CDR2 is YFSETQ. Trimming took off 2 bases at V and 4 bases at J, with 12 bases between the two ends. The CDR3 spans 14 residues. The CDR3 loop is CASSLGGKGTEAFF. The CDR3 DNA reads as TGCGCCAGCAGCTTAGGAGGGAAAGGCACTGAAGCTTTCTTT.

The sample holds one count of this clone. The J gene is TRBJ2-3, the V gene TRBV10-1, with 7 bases matching TRBD1. The CDR3 has 17 residues. V shed 9 bases and J 4 bases; nucleotides not matched to a gene: 19. Germline CDR1 WNHNN, CDR2 SYGVQD (reference sequence). The CDR3 region is CASSDRPLGQRADTQYF. The CDR3 DNA reads TGCGCCAGTTCCGATCGACCTCTGGGACAGAGGGCAGATACGCAGTATTTT.

In its sample, this clone was seen a few times. This rearrangement joins TRBV7-8 to TRBJ1-2; TRBD1 is a possible D gene (6 bases). V was pared by 6 bases and J by 1 base, with 21 bases between. The CDR3 totals 17 residues. Germline lookup yields CDR1 SGHVS and CDR2 FQNEAQ. DNA for the CDR3: TGTGCCAGCAGAGAAGGGACAAGCAACACTATTAACTATGGCTACACCTTC. Translated: CASREGTSNTINYGYTF.